These T cell receptor beta chains were read from a single sample in a study of regulatory T cells in long-lasting Graves disease. TCRdb re-analysed the multiplex PCR reads in MiXCR, keeping a single row per CDR3 protein. This sample has some 600,000 distinct CDR3 sequences, with 15% to 20% found just once. The same data also contributed to another study, on T cells in Graves' hyperthyroidism and ophthalmopathy.

This specimen consisted of peripheral blood mononuclear cells (PBMCs), obtained at new diagnosis, from a patient treated with antithyroid drugs. These receptors all stem from a man in his late teens or twenties with Graves disease. CDR3s include the opening cysteine and the closing phenylalanine or tryptophan. D genes are given only for firm matches. Expanded clones get a size class; other rows say once, few or many, or leave the size out.

d_call | j_call | clone_size | v_call | cdr3_nt | cdr3_aa
. | TRBJ1-5 | many | TRBV7-8 | TGTGCCAGCAGCTCAGCTAGGATGGGCAATCAGCCCCAGCATTTT | CASSSARMGNQPQHF
TRBD1 | TRBJ2-2 | . | TRBV19 | TGTGCCAGTAGTATGACAGGGTCTGGCACCGGGGAGCTGTTTTTT | CASSMTGSGTGELFF
. | TRBJ2-1 | . | TRBV24-1 | TGTGCCACCAGTGATAACCGACTGACCGGGACTCCCAATGAGCAGTTCTTC | CATSDNRLTGTPNEQFF
TRBD2 | TRBJ2-2 | many | TRBV11-2 | TGTGCCAGCAGCACCGGAGGCGGGAGCGTCACCGGAGAGCTGTTTTTT | CASSTGGGSVTGELFF
. | TRBJ2-7 | many | TRBV29-1 | TGCAGCGGTGGACAGAACCCCTACGAGCAGTACTTC | CSGGQNPYEQYF
. | TRBJ1-4 | . | TRBV10-3 | TGTGCCATCAGTGAGCCAAGGGATGAAAAACTGTTTTTT | CAISEPRDEKLFF
TRBD1 | TRBJ1-2 | many | TRBV12-3/TRBV12-4 | TGTGCCAGCAGTCTTGACAGGGCAAGTTACACCTTC | CASSLDRASYTF
TRBD2 | TRBJ2-2 | many | TRBV6-1 | TGTGCCAGCAGTGAAGCGCCGCGTTCCCGAGGACTAGCGTATACCGGGGAGCTGTTTTTT | CASSEAPRSRGLAYTGELFF
TRBD2 | TRBJ2-3 | few | TRBV9 | TGTGCCAGCAGCGTAGGACTAGCGGGAGGGCCGACAGATACGCAGTATTTT | CASSVGLAGGPTDTQYF
. | TRBJ1-1 | few | TRBV14 | TGTGCCAGCAGCTTCCGGACGGAAAACACTGAAGCTTTCTTT | CASSFRTENTEAFF
TRBD2 | TRBJ2-5 | . | TRBV6-5 | TGTGCCAGCAGTTTAATGGACTCCCCCGGGAGGGGAGAGACCCAGTACTTC | CASSLMDSPGRGETQYF
. | TRBJ1-5 | many | TRBV6-5 | TGTGCCAGCAGTTACCAATCGGCTTATAGCAATCAGCCCCAGCATTTT | CASSYQSAYSNQPQHF
. | TRBJ2-7 | few | TRBV3-1 | TGTGCCAGCAGCCAAGATGGGGCAGGGAGCTACGAGCAGTACTTC | CASSQDGAGSYEQYF
TRBD1 | TRBJ2-1 | . | TRBV4-1 | TGCGCCAGCAGCCAAGACCGGGACAGATCCTACAATGAGCAGTTCTTC | CASSQDRDRSYNEQFF
TRBD2 | TRBJ2-1 | many | TRBV6-2/TRBV6-3 | TGTGCCAGCAGTGAACTAGCGGGAACCCACAATGAGCAGTTCTTC | CASSELAGTHNEQFF
. | TRBJ2-7 | many | TRBV12-3/TRBV12-4 | TGTGCCAGCAGTTTCTTAACCACATCAGGGGAAGACGAGCAGTACTTC | CASSFLTTSGEDEQYF
. | TRBJ2-7 | many | TRBV6-1 | TGTGCCAGCAAGCGGCGGTATATCTCCTACGAGCAGTACTTC | CASKRRYISYEQYF
TRBD1 | TRBJ2-7 | many | TRBV7-9 | TGTGCCAGCAGCTCCTGGGACAGGGACGAGCAGTACTTC | CASSSWDRDEQYF
. | TRBJ2-4 | . | TRBV5-6 | TGTGCCAGCAGCTTCGACAGGCTAGCCAAAAACATTCAGTACTTC | CASSFDRLAKNIQYF
. | TRBJ1-1 | . | TRBV9 | TGTGCCAGCAGCGTAACGGCATTCGCTGAAGCTTTCTTT | CASSVTAFAEAFF
. | TRBJ1-4 | . | TRBV7-6 | TGTGCCAGCAGCAGAAGTCAATTGGGGAATGAAAAACTGTTTTTT | CASSRSQLGNEKLFF
TRBD2 | TRBJ2-7 | many | TRBV5-1 | TGCGCCAGCAGCTTGGCACCTAGCGGGAGGCTCTACGAGCAGTACTTC | CASSLAPSGRLYEQYF
. | TRBJ2-7 | . | TRBV19 | TGTGCCAGTAGTAAAAAACAGGGTAGCTCCTACGAGCAGTACTTC | CASSKKQGSSYEQYF
. | TRBJ2-7 | many | TRBV28 | TGTGCCAGCAGCTGGGGAACGGGGTCCTACGAGCAGTACTTC | CASSWGTGSYEQYF
. | TRBJ2-1 | few | TRBV20-1 | TGCAGTGCGACCGACTCGGACAATGAGCAGTTCTTC | CSATDSDNEQFF
TRBD1 | TRBJ1-6 | few | TRBV7-9 | TGTGCCAGCACATCTTGGACAGGGCTCCTCTATAATGATTCACCCCTCCACTTT | CASTSWTGLLYNDSPLHF
TRBD2 | TRBJ2-7 | few | TRBV28 | TGTGCCAGCAGCCCCACCAGCGGGAGGGGCACCTACGAGCAGTACTTC | CASSPTSGRGTYEQYF
TRBD2 | TRBJ2-3 | . | TRBV7-8 | TGTGCCAGCAGCTTAGGGGCTAGCGGGAGGGCAGATACGCAGTATTTT | CASSLGASGRADTQYF
. | TRBJ2-7 | many | TRBV6-2/TRBV6-3 | TGTGCCAGCAGTATGGGGCTAGGTCCCTACGAGCAGTACTTC | CASSMGLGPYEQYF
. | TRBJ1-2 | many | TRBV7-9 | TGTGCCAGCAGCGATTTTTCCGGGACCTACACCTTC | CASSDFSGTYTF
TRBD2 | TRBJ2-1 | few | TRBV30 | TGTGCCTGGGAGAGCGGGGCCACTCAGTTCTTC | CAWESGATQFF
TRBD1 | TRBJ1-5 | many | TRBV2 | TGTGCCAGCCTGCCGGGACAGGGATACCCTTATAGCAATCAGCCCCAGCATTTT | CASLPGQGYPYSNQPQHF
. | TRBJ2-3 | few | TRBV9 | TGTGCCAGCAGCGTAGAAGCCAATACGCAGTATTTT | CASSVEANTQYF
TRBD2 | TRBJ2-2 | . | TRBV5-1 | TGCGCCAGCAGCTACGGTAGCGGGAGTCGGTCCGGGGAGCTGTTTTTT | CASSYGSGSRSGELFF
. | TRBJ2-3 | few | TRBV6-9 | TGTGCCAGCAGTTACTCTGCAGGTAACACAGATACGCAGTATTTT | CASSYSAGNTDTQYF
. | TRBJ2-1 | many | TRBV12-5 | TGTGCTAGTGGCTACCGGACTCAGAATGAGCAGTTCTTC | CASGYRTQNEQFF
. | TRBJ2-2 | many | TRBV2 | TGTGCCAGCACGGCAGGGCCAGGGAGGGAGCTGTTTTTT | CASTAGPGRELFF
TRBD2 | TRBJ2-7 | . | TRBV7-9 | TGTGCCAGCAGCCCTAGGGCGGGACTAGACTCCTACGAGCAGTACTTC | CASSPRAGLDSYEQYF
. | TRBJ1-5 | many | TRBV20-1 | TGCAGTGCTAGATCAGGAAGTGGGAATCAGCCCCAGCATTTT | CSARSGSGNQPQHF
TRBD1 | TRBJ1-2 | few | TRBV19 | TGTGCCAGTAGTATCGCTGCAGGGGGGAACTATGGCTACACCTTC | CASSIAAGGNYGYTF
TRBD1 | TRBJ2-7 | many | TRBV28 | TGTGCCAGCAGTTTAGCCTCGGGACAGGGGTTTAACGAGCAGTACTTC | CASSLASGQGFNEQYF
. | TRBJ2-7 | many | TRBV27 | TGTGCCAGCAGTACAGGGGCGGGGTTCCACGAGCAGTACTTC | CASSTGAGFHEQYF
TRBD1 | TRBJ1-5 | few | TRBV20-1 | TGCAGTGCTAGAGGCCAGGGGGTCAATCAGCCCCAGCATTTT | CSARGQGVNQPQHF
TRBD2 | TRBJ2-5 | many | TRBV3-1 | TGTGCCAGCAGCCAAGGACTAGCGGGAGGCGGAGAGACCCAGTACTTC | CASSQGLAGGGETQYF